The sequence of this T cell receptor (beta chain) was determined in a study of neurological immune-mediated disorders (dated by TCRdb to about 2019). In terms of the full investigation: Among the roughly 34 multiple sclerosis patients, roughly 31 had relapsing-remitting MS and 3 had secondary progressive MS. Alongside PBMC samples, the set of 106 TCR-beta libraries contained longitudinal samples, technical triplicates, and paired CD4+ and CD8+ T-cell subsets that had been sorted. Peripheral blood TCR-beta repertoires from patients with HTLV-I-associated myelopathy (HAM/TSP), patients with multiple sclerosis, and healthy controls were compared in the study using UMI-based sequencing. The cohort included 60 to 75 subjects: roughly 14 with HAM/TSP, around 34 with multiple sclerosis, and about 20 healthy controls.

At least ten counts were recorded for this clonotype. Its specific antigen is unknown. Base qualities are not at hand, and no much larger clone is one base apart. cDNA was synthesized by template-switch 5'RACE using a primer carrying a 10-nucleotide random unique molecular identifier by which each TCR transcript was tagged. Each sequencing run produced over 190 million TCR-beta sequences covering 15-18 subjects. Total RNA was extracted with the RNeasy kit. TCR-beta VDJ regions were amplified with primers for the TCR constant region and the 5'RACE anchor, using the KAPA Real-time Library Amplification kit. A first PCR added sample indexes and Illumina adaptors, after which a second PCR increased the library yield. The roughly 650 bp TCR product was size-selected on a 2% E-gel SizeSelection system after Ampure bead purification. Before pooling, libraries had their quality checked on a Bioanalyzer, their concentration measured with Qubit, and their quantity determined with the Kapa Library Quantification kit. Paired-end 2 x 150 bp sequencing of the libraries was performed on an Illumina HiSeq 2500. To increase sequence diversity, roughly 24-32% phiX was spiked into each library pool. The paper's data handling went like this. The UMI-based MiGEC pipeline processed quality-filtered reads and removed over 85% of raw TCR sequences during error correction. VDJ genes were aligned to IMGT germline references, and each clonotype was defined by a unique CDR3 amino acid sequence together with V-J genes. Clonal expansion, Shannon diversity and CDR3 relatedness were evaluated with VDJtools (CalcPairwiseDistances, ClusterSamples), while phylogenetic trees were built in CLCbio workbench. Clones with at least 8 unique UMIs were defined as expanded, with this threshold being based on coefficient-of-variation modelling across technical triplicates. TCRdb handled the public reads itself, with Q25 trimming in fastp and clone calling in MiXCR, and kept productive beta chains. Here each entry gathers all rows of one CDR3 protein and keeps the most common genes and DNA. TCRdb, rather than the study authors, made the V and J calls. Counted in this sample were tens of thousands of distinct CDR3 sequences; 4% to 6% of them appeared once. In total, the top ten clones hold less than 8% of the sample.

For unsorted PBMC libraries, 2 million PBMCs were used after storage in RNAlater at -80 degrees C until RNA extraction. Multiple sclerosis patients were enrolled in a US clinical protocol under which disease progression was evaluated by magnetic resonance imaging. PBMCs were separated from peripheral blood using Ficoll-Hypaque density gradient centrifugation and then cryopreserved in liquid nitrogen. The study at large found these results: TCR clonal expansion was greatest in HAM/TSP patients and smallest in MS patients, who ranked below even healthy controls. Repertoires from 18 of 34 MS patients were grouped by phylogenetic analysis into a cluster of related CDR3 sequences, suggesting a possible repertoire-level signature. Across subjects, expanded clones never shared an identical CDR3 amino acid sequence, which suggests that the TCR-beta repertoires in every group were private. No association of the MS cluster with clinical or MRI features was observed, and the need for larger cohorts was stated by the authors.

Sequenced material: PBMCs. This receptor was identified in a man younger than 35 with multiple sclerosis.

For the CDR3, the sequence is CASSQTATNEKLFF. The DNA sequence is given as TGCGCCAGCAGCCAGACCGCAACTAATGAAAAACTGTTTTTT. This chain is built from TRBV5-1 and TRBJ1-4; the D gene lacks a confident call. From cysteine to phenylalanine, the CDR3 is 14 amino acids long. Only the CDR3 DNA is retained, 42 bases long and in frame from the first base. The germline ends are 7 bases apart after V is trimmed by 4 bases and J by 0 bases. Looking up the germline V gene yields CDR1 SGHRS and CDR2 YFSETQ.